This T cell receptor (beta chain) was recorded in a study of blood T cell repertoires in COVID-19. Study in general: The United States, Italy and Spain were the sources of the acute and convalescent COVID-19 samples.

Per germline, CDR1 LGHDT and CDR2 YNNKEL (reference sequence). Losses at the gene ends were 4 bases for V and 6 bases for J; bases not matched to a gene: 5. The CDR3 runs 14 residues. Study processing details: From reference gene primer amplification, estimates of nucleated cell counts were derived. Using immunoSEQ multiplex PCR, the repertoire was profiled, and TCRdb retains in-frame clones only, with some absent. V, J and clone size reflect that table, while D and trimming were determined from the DNA. This table has 250,000 to 350,000 clones, more than 75% appearing once. The receptor comes from a woman in her sixties in a cohort exposed to, infected with or recovered from COVID-19 (not recorded which). Sequencing was done on a sample of PBMCs or T cells enriched from blood (not recorded which). V and J are TRBV3-1 (or the pseudogene TRBV3-2) and TRBJ2-5; 10 nucleotides match TRBD2. The CDR3 loop reads CASSPLAGEKTQYF. CDR3 in DNA: TGTGCCAGCAGCCCCCTAGCGGGAGAAAAGACCCAGTACTTC.